The present T cell receptor beta chain was sequenced within a study of early T cells in non-severe SARS-CoV-2 infection. Findings and caveats of the study: VDJdb matching favored anti-spike CD8 responses, missing private and CD4 specificities.

Attached unique molecular identifiers marked individual cDNA molecules. One entry per CDR3 protein, called by TCRdb with MiXCR from the 5' RACE reads. The table has about 49,000 distinct CDR3 sequences, about 12% seen once. This CDR3 is built from 13 residues. Germline V gene lookup returns CDR1 KGHSH and CDR2 LQKENI. Trimming removed 6 bases from V and 0 bases from J, with 5 bases in between. Comment on this clonotype: What it binds is not known.

V and J are TRBV18 and TRBJ1-4, with D unclear. Specimen: whole blood, collected at baseline. This TCR derives from an adult who was a healthcare worker with PCR-confirmed SARS-CoV-2 infection or an uninfected control (not recorded which). CDR3 in amino acids: CASSQATNEKLFF. The CDR3 DNA sequence: TGTGCCAGCTCTCAAGCAACTAATGAAAAACTGTTTTTT. The whole variable domain, filled in from reference TRBV18 and TRBJ1-4, reads NAGVMQNPRHLVRRRGQEARLRCSPMKGHSHVYWYRQLPEEGLKFMVYLQKENIIDESGMPKERFSAEFPKEGPSILRIQQVVRGDSAAYFCASSQATNEKLFFGSGTQLSVL.